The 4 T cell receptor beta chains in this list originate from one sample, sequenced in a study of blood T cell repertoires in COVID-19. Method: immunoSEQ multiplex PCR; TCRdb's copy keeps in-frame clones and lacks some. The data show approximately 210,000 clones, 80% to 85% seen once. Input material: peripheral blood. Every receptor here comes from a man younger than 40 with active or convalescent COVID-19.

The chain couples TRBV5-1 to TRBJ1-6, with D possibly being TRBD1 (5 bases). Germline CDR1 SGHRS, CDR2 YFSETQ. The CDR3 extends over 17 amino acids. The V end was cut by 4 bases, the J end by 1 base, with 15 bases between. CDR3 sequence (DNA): TGCGCCAGCAGCGCGACATCCGGGGGGTCCTATAATTCACCCCTCCACTTT. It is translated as CASSATSGGSYNSPLHF.

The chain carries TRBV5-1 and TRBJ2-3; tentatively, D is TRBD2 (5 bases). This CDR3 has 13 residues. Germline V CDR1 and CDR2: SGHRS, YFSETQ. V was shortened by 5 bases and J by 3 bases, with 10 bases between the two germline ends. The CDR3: CASRLGSTDTQYF. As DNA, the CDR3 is TGCGCCAGCAGATTAGGGAGTACAGATACGCAGTATTTT.

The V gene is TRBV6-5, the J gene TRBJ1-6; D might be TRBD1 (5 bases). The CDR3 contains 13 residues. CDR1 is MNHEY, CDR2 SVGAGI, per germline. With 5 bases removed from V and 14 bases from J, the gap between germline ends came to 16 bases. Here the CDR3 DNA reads TGTGCCAGCAGTAGGCAGGGAGGGTTCACCCTCCACTTT. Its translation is CASSRQGGFTLHF.

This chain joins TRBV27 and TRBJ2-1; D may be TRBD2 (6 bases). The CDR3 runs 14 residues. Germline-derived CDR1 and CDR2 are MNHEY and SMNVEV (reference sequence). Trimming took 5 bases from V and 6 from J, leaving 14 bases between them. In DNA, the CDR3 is TGTGCCAGCAGTAGAGGAGGGCTTTTCAATGAGCAGTTCTTC. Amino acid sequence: CASSRGGLFNEQFF.